Below, 26 T cell receptor beta chains from the same sample are listed, as sequenced in a study of blood T cell repertoires in COVID-19. TCRdb's table, derived via immunoSEQ multiplex PCR, lists solely in-frame clones and lacks some. This sample has some 300,000 clones; approximately 89% occur once, and the top ten carry under 8%. The sample was peripheral blood. These receptors were collected from a woman in her thirties who had recovered from COVID-19.

V is TRBV12-3 or TRBV12-4 and J is TRBJ1-5; no firm D call. The germline V and J ends were trimmed by 8 bases and 7 bases, with 12 bases remaining between them. This CDR3 comprises 12 residues. CDR3 residues: CASGLGRQPQHF. The DNA for the CDR3 is TGTGCCAGCGGTCTCGGTCGGCAGCCCCAGCATTTT.

The chain recombines TRBV5-1 with TRBJ1-5; D remains unclear. Trimming removed 0 bases from V and 7 bases from J, with 14 bases in between. CDR1 and CDR2 (germline): SGHRS, YFSETQ. CDR3 size: 15 residues. The CDR3 region has the DNA TGCGCCAGCAGCTTGGCCGCGGGGTCCGGGCAGCCCCAGCATTTT. Residues: CASSLAAGSGQPQHF.

The chain couples TRBV7-3 to TRBJ2-1, with 8 bases lining up with TRBD2. The germline V gene encodes CDR1 SGHTA and CDR2 FQGTGA. There are 13 residues in the CDR3. The trim removed 5 bases at V and 10 bases at J, leaving 7 bases unmatched. The CDR3 spells CASSQSGGAEQFF. CDR3 sequence (DNA): TGTGCCAGCAGCCAGTCGGGAGGGGCCGAGCAGTTCTTC.

This clone occurred once. The rearrangement joins TRBV6-6 to TRBJ2-7; a weak D match, TRBD1 (5 bases). V lost 7 bases to trimming and J lost 2 bases, with 9 bases between them. This CDR3 has 12 amino acids. Germline V gene data show CDR1 as MNHNY and CDR2 as SVGAGI (reference sequence). CDR3 nucleotide sequence: TGTGCCAGCAAGACAGCCACCTACGAGCAGTACTTC. This gives the protein CASKTATYEQYF.

This rearrangement joins TRBV12-3 or TRBV12-4 to TRBJ1-2; D not certain. Trimming shortened V by 1 base and J by 4 bases, and 7 bases separated the two germline ends. This CDR3 comprises 13 residues. CDR3: CASSLVRGYGYTF. CDR3 bases: TGTGCCAGCAGTTTAGTCCGGGGCTATGGCTACACCTTC.

This sequence joins TRBV18 and TRBJ1-1; the D gene is possibly TRBD1 (5 bases). This CDR3 comprises 14 residues. Trimming took off 8 bases at V and 5 bases at J, with 18 bases between the two ends. Germline CDR1 reads KGHSH; CDR2 reads LQKENI. CDR3 in amino acids: CASVPSRGETEAFF. CDR3 nucleotides: TGTGCCAGCGTCCCAAGTCGGGGGGAAACTGAAGCTTTCTTT.

The chain is built from TRBV7-2 and TRBJ1-1, with D possibly matching TRBD1 (5 bases). Germline V gene lookup returns CDR1 SGHTA and CDR2 FQGNSA. Trimming left V 7 bases short and J 1 base short, with 16 bases between. This CDR3 is built from 15 residues. In DNA, the CDR3 is TGTGCCAGCACCAAATTAAACGACAGGAACACTGAAGCTTTCTTT. The encoded protein is CASTKLNDRNTEAFF.

The J gene is TRBJ1-6, the V gene TRBV3-1 (or the pseudogene TRBV3-2); 8 bases line up with TRBD1. The J segment lost 10 bases and the V segment lost 0 bases, leaving 2 bases of the junction unmatched. The length of the CDR3 is 14 residues. Germline V gene sequence: CDR1 LGHDT, CDR2 YNNKEL (reference sequence). CDR3 nucleotides: TGTGCCAGCAGCCAAGATACAGGGGGATCACCCCTCCACTTT. Its protein is CASSQDTGGSPLHF.

The chain uses TRBV11-2 and TRBJ1-1; D not certain. The CDR3 has 14 residues. V gave up 1 base and J gave up 1 base, with 7 bases separating them. Germline CDR1 is SGHAT and CDR2 is FQNNGV. This chain's CDR3 is CASSLGHANTEAFF. In DNA form, the CDR3 reads TGTGCCAGCAGCTTAGGGCATGCGAACACTGAAGCTTTCTTT. Complete variable domain (other parts from reference TRBV11-2 and TRBJ1-1): EAGVAQSPRYKIIEKRQSVAFWCNPISGHATLYWYQQILGQGPKLLIQFQNNGVVDDSQLPKDRFSAERLKGVDSTLKIQPAKLEDSAVYLCASSLGHANTEAFFGQGTRLTVV.

In its sample, this clone was seen once. Other DNA sequences in the sample encode the same CDR3. The chain has TRBV24-1 and TRBJ2-1, with 15 bases identical to TRBD2. With 4 bases clipped from V and 7 bases from J, the junction kept 4 bases outside the gene matches. The germline CDR1 and CDR2 sequences are KGHDR and SFDVKD. The CDR3 consists of 16 residues. CDR3 amino acids: CATSDPGLAGGNEQFF. CDR3 sequence (DNA): TGTGCCACCAGTGACCCGGGACTAGCGGGGGGAAATGAGCAGTTCTTC.

This rearrangement joins TRBV7-2 to TRBJ2-3; D remains ambiguous. Germline CDR1 is SGHTA and CDR2 is FQGNSA. Between the trimmed V and J ends, which lost 1 base and 4 bases, there was a span of 3 bases. The CDR3 runs to 12 residues. CDR3 DNA sequence: TGTGCCAGCAGCTTAGGGCCAGATACGCAGTATTTT. It encodes CASSLGPDTQYF.

This clone was detected only once. V is TRBV7-3 and J is TRBJ2-1, with a tentative D call TRBD2 (5 bases). Germline V gives CDR1 SGHTA, CDR2 FQGTGA. The CDR3 length is 12 residues. V was cut by 4 bases and J by 5 bases, with 6 bases left in between. CDR3 sequence: CASSSGDNEQFF. CDR3 bases: TGTGCCAGCAGCTCCGGGGACAATGAGCAGTTCTTC.

This sequence joins TRBV5-5 and TRBJ1-2; the match to TRBD1 covers 10 bases. V trimming: 2 bases; J trimming: 6 bases; junction bases outside the gene matches: 13. Germline V lookup: CDR1 SGHKS, CDR2 YYEKEE (reference sequence). The CDR3 covers 17 residues. CDR3 sequence reads: CASSFWPTGGREDGYTF. The CDR3 coding sequence is TGTGCCAGCAGCTTCTGGCCGACAGGGGGCAGGGAGGATGGCTACACCTTC. Full variable domain (outside the CDR3, taken from reference TRBV5-5 and TRBJ1-2): DAGVTQSPTHLIKTRGQQVTLRCSPISGHKSVSWYQQVLGQGPQFIFQYYEKEERGRGNFPDRFSARQFPNYSSELNVNALLLGDSALYLCASSFWPTGGREDGYTFGSGTRLTVV.

The CDR3 DNA follows: TGTGCCAGCAGGACTAGCGGGGGGGCTACAGATACGCAGTATTTT. Amino acids: CASRTSGGATDTQYF. The chain uses TRBV2 and TRBJ2-3; 14 bases line up with TRBD2. Looked up from germline, CDR1 is SNHLY and CDR2 is FYNNEI. V lost 6 bases, J lost 3 bases, and 2 bases stayed unmatched. This CDR3 has 15 amino acids. The full variable domain, with the rest looked up from reference TRBV2 and TRBJ2-3, is EPEVTQTPSHQVTQMGQEVILRCVPISNHLYFYWYRQILGQKVEFLVSFYNNEISEKSEIFDDQFSVERPDGSNFTLKIRSTKLEDSAMYFCASRTSGGATDTQYFGPGTRLTVL.

V and J are TRBV4-1 and TRBJ1-1; no definite D call. Germline CDR1 reads MGHRA; CDR2 reads YSYEKL. V lost 1 base, J lost 0 bases, and 9 bases lay in between. The CDR3 is 15 residues long. The CDR3 here is CASSQGFRVNTEAFF. CDR3 bases: TGCGCCAGCAGCCAAGGGTTCCGGGTGAACACTGAAGCTTTCTTT.

V usage is TRBV19 and J usage is TRBJ1-5; TRBD1 agrees at 7 bases. With V trimmed by 3 bases and J by 4 bases, 3 bases remained unmatched. Germline values: CDR1 LNHDA, CDR2 SQIVND (reference sequence). This CDR3 region has 14 residues. The CDR3 DNA reads as TGTGCCAGTAGTATGGACAGGACAAATCAGCCCCAGCATTTT. It yields the protein CASSMDRTNQPQHF.

This clone was seen a handful of times. The rearrangement uses TRBV6-4 and TRBJ1-5; TRBD1 agrees at 8 bases. The CDR3 runs 15 residues. The trim removed 8 bases at V and 4 bases at J, leaving 10 bases unmatched. The germline gives CDR1 MRHNA, CDR2 SNTAGT. CDR3 in DNA: TGTGCCAGCTCCCCGACAGGGGATGCGAATCAGCCCCAGCATTTT. Protein sequence: CASSPTGDANQPQHF.

A word on this clone: Other DNA sequences within the sample encode an identical CDR3. The V gene is TRBV30, the J gene TRBJ1-5; no clear D. In germline, CDR1 is GTSNPN, CDR2 SVGIG (reference sequence). With 2 bases removed from V and 1 base from J, the gap between germline ends came to 9 bases. The CDR3 contains 14 residues. In nucleotides, the CDR3 is TGTGCCTGGAGTAAGGGAGAGAGCAATCAGCCCCAGCATTTT. It encodes CAWSKGESNQPQHF.

This clone was seen ten or more times. The chain recombines TRBV21-1 with TRBJ1-5. TRBV21-1 is a pseudogene locus. The CDR3 has 11 residues. The chain's CDR3 is CASSSRQPQHF. The CDR3 nucleotides are TGTGCCAGCAGCTCCCGTCAGCCCCAGCATTTT.

The count of this clone is one. One junction end does not reproduce the germline sequence, and a read error may be involved. The chain is built from TRBV11-2 and TRBJ1-2, with 7 nucleotides matching TRBD1. This CDR3 contains 14 residues. From germline, CDR1 is SGHAT and CDR2 FQNNGV. The CDR3 nucleotides read TGTGCCAGCAGCTTAGATCGGGTTACGGGACAGCTAGCCTTC. Its translation: CASSLDRVTGQLAF.

The chain carries TRBV5-6 and TRBJ2-3; 12 bases map to TRBD2. V shed 4 bases and J 3 bases; nucleotides not matched to a gene: 3. Looked up from germline, CDR1 is SGHDT and CDR2 is YYEEEE. The CDR3 consists of 15 residues. The CDR3: CASSAGLAGTDTQYF. In DNA, the CDR3 is TGTGCCAGCAGCGCGGGACTAGCGGGTACAGATACGCAGTATTTT.

The chain combines TRBV12-3 or TRBV12-4 with TRBJ2-3; D is ambiguous. Trimming took 8 bases from V and 6 from J, leaving 12 bases between them. The length of the CDR3 is 12 residues. The CDR3 region has the DNA TGTGCCAGCGAGTCGACTGGGGATACGCAGTATTTT. Its protein is CASESTGDTQYF.

This clone was detected a few times. V gene TRBV7-8 combines with J gene TRBJ2-7, with 7 bases aligning to TRBD1. In germline, CDR1 is SGHVS, CDR2 FQNEAQ. The CDR3 runs to 13 residues. V lost 5 bases, J lost 2 bases, and 3 bases stayed unmatched. CDR3 bases: TGTGCCAGCAGCCGGGACAGTACCTACGAGCAGTACTTC. Translated: CASSRDSTYEQYF.

The gene calls are TRBV6-6 and TRBJ2-3; 8 bases are shared with TRBD2. This CDR3 region has 15 residues. J gave up 7 bases and V 2 bases, and 8 bases lay outside the gene matches. Germline V lookup: CDR1 MNHNY, CDR2 SVGAGI (reference sequence). CDR3 coding DNA: TGTGCCAGCAGTTACGGAACGGGGGGGCCGAATACGCAGTATTTT. This encodes CASSYGTGGPNTQYF.

This rearrangement joins TRBV10-3 to TRBJ2-2; maybe TRBD1 (5 bases). CDR1 is ENHRY, CDR2 SYGVKD, per germline. The CDR3 sequence is 14 residues long. The V end lost 2 bases, the J end lost 2 bases, and 6 bases lay between the germline ends. The DNA of the CDR3 is TGTGCCATCAGTGAGGGACACAACACCGGGGAGCTGTTTTTT. Translation: CAISEGHNTGELFF.

V and J are TRBV15 and TRBJ2-1; TRBD2 matches at 9 bases. The CDR3 has 14 residues. Looked up from germline, CDR1 is LNHNV and CDR2 is YYDKDF (reference sequence). The junction had 2 bases not matched to a gene; V was cut back by 4 bases and J by 4 bases. CDR3 sequence reads: CATSTRGGYNEQFF. CDR3 nucleotides: TGTGCCACCAGCACGCGGGGGGGGTACAATGAGCAGTTCTTC.